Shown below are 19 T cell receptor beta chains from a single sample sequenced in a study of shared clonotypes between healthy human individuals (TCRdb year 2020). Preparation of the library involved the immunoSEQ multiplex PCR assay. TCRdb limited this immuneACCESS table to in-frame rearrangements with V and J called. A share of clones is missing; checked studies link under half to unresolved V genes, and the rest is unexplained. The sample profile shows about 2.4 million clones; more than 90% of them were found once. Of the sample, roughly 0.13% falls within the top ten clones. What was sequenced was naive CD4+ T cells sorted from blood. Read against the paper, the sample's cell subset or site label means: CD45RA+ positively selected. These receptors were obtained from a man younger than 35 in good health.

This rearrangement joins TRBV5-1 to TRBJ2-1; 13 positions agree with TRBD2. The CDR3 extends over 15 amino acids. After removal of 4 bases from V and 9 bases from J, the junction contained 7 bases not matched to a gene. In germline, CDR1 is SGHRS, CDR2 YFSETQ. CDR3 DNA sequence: TGCGCCAGCAGCGGGACTAGCGGGACGGGCGTTGAGCAGTTCTTC. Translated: CASSGTSGTGVEQFF.

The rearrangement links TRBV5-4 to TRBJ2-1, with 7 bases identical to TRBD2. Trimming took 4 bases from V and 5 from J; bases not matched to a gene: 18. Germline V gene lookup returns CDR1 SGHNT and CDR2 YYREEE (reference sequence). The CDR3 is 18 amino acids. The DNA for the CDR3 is TGTGCCAGCAGCCCTTTTTCTTTAATTGGGCTAGCGGACAATGAGCAGTTCTTC. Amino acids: CASSPFSLIGLADNEQFF.

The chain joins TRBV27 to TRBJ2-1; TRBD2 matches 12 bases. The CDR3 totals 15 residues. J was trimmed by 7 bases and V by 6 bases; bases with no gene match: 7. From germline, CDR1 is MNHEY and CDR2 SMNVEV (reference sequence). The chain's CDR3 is CASSPLAGGKNEQFF. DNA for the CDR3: TGTGCCAGCAGCCCACTAGCGGGAGGTAAGAATGAGCAGTTCTTC.

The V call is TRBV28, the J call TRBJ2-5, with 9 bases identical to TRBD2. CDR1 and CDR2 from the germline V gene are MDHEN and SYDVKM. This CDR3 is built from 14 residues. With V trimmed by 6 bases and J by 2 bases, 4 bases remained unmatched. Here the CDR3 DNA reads TGTGCCAGCAGCCCTAGCGGGGAGCAAGAGACCCAGTACTTC. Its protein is CASSPSGEQETQYF.

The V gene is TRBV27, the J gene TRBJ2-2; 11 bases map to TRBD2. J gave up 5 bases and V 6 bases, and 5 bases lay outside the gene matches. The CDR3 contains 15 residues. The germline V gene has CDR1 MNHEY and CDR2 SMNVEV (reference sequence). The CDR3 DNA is TGTGCCAGCAGGGACGGGACTAGCGGAACCGGGGAGCTGTTTTTT. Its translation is CASRDGTSGTGELFF.

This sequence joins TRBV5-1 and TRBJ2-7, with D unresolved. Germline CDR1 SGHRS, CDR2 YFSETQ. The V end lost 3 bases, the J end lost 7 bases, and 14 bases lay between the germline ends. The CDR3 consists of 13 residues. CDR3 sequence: CASSSDHLREQYF. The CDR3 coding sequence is TGCGCCAGCAGCTCTGACCACCTCCGGGAGCAGTACTTC.

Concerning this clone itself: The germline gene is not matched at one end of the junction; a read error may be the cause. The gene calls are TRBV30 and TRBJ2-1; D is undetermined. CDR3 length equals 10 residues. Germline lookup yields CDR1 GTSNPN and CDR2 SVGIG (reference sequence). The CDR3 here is CAVAHKEQFF. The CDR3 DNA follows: TGTGCCGTTGCGCACAAAGAGCAGTTCTTC.

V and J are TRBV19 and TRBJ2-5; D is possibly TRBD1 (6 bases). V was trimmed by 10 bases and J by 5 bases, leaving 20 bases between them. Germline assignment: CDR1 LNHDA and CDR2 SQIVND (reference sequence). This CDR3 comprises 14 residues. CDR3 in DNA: TGTGCCACCTCTCGGACCGAAAGGGGGGAGACCCAGTACTTC. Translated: CATSRTERGETQYF.

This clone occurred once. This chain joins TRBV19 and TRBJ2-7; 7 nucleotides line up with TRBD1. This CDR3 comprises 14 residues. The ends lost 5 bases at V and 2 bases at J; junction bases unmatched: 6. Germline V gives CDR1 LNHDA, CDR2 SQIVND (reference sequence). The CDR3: CASSDPGQTYEQYF. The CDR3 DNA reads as TGTGCCAGTAGTGACCCGGGACAGACCTACGAGCAGTACTTC.

This CDR3 is CASSPSTAGELFF. The DNA for the CDR3 is TGTGCCAGCTCACCATCGACTGCCGGGGAGCTGTTTTTT. The chain recombines TRBV18 with TRBJ2-2; D not resolved. Germline lookup yields CDR1 KGHSH and CDR2 LQKENI. V was pared by 2 bases and J by 6 bases, with 7 bases between. There are 13 residues in the CDR3. Variable domain in full (rest from reference TRBV18 and TRBJ2-2): NAGVMQNPRHLVRRRGQEARLRCSPMKGHSHVYWYRQLPEEGLKFMVYLQKENIIDESGMPKERFSAEFPKEGPSILRIQQVVRGDSAAYFCASSPSTAGELFFGEGSRLTVL.

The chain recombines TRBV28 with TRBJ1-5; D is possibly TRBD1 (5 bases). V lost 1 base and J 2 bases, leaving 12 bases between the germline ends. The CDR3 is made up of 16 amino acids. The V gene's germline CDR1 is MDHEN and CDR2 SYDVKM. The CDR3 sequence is CASSLSGLRGNQPQHF. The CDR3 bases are TGTGCCAGCAGTTTATCAGGGCTAAGGGGCAATCAGCCCCAGCATTTT. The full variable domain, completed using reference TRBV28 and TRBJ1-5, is DVKVTQSSRYLVKRTGEKVFLECVQDMDHENMFWYRQDPGLGLRLIYFSYDVKMKEKGDIPEGYSVSREKKERFSLILESASTNQTSMYLCASSLSGLRGNQPQHFGDGTRLSIL.

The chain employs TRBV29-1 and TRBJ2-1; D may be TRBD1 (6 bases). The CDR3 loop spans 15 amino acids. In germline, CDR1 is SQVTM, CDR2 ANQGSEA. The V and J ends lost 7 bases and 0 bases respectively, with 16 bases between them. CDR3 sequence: CSAMVRGSSYNEQFF. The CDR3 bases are TGCAGCGCCATGGTAAGGGGGAGCTCCTACAATGAGCAGTTCTTC.

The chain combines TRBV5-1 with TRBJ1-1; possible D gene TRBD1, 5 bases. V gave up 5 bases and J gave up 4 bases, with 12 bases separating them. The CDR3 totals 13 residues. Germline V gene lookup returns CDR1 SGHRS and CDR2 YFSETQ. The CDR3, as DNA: TGCGCCAGCAGAAATTCGCAGGGCACTGAAGCTTTCTTT. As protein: CASRNSQGTEAFF.

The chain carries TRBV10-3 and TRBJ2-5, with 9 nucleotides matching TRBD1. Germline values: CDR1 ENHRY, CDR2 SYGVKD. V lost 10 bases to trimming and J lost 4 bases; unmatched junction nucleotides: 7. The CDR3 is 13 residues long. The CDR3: CATWDRAGETQYF. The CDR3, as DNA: TGTGCCACCTGGGACAGGGCGGGAGAGACCCAGTACTTC.

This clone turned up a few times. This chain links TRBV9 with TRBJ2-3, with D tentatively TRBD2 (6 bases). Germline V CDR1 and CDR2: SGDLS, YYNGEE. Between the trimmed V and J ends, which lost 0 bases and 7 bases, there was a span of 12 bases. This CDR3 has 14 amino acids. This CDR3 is CASSVGLVPNTQYF. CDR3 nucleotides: TGTGCCAGCAGCGTAGGACTAGTCCCCAATACGCAGTATTTT. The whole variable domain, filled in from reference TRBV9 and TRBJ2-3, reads DSGVTQTPKHLITATGQRVTLRCSPRSGDLSVYWYQQSLDQGLQFLIQYYNGEERAKGNILERFSAQQFPDLHSELNLSSLELGDSALYFCASSVGLVPNTQYFGPGTRLTVL.

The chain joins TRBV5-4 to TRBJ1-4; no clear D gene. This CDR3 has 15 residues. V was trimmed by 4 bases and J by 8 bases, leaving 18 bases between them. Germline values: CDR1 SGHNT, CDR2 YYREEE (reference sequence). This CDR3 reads CASSHSLGSDEKLFF. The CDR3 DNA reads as TGTGCCAGCAGCCATAGTCTGGGGTCGGACGAAAAACTGTTTTTT.

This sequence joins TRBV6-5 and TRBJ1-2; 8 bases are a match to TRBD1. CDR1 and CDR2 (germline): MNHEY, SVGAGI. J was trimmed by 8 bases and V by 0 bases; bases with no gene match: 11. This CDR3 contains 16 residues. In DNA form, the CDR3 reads TGTGCCAGCAGTTACTCGGAACCAGGGGGCGCCGGGGGCTACACCTTC. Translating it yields CASSYSEPGGAGGYTF.

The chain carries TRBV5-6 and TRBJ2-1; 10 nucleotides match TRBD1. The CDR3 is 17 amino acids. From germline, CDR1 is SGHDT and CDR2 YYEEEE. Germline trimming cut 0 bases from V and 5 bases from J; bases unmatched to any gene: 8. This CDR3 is CASSLDKGTGVNNEQFF. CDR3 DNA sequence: TGTGCCAGCAGCTTGGATAAGGGGACAGGGGTTAACAATGAGCAGTTCTTC.

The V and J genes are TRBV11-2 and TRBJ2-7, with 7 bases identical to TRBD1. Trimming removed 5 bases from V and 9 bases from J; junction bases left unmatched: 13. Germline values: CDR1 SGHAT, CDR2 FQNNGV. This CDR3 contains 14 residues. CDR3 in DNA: TGTGCCAGCAGCCCGTCATTGGACAGGACCGGGCAGTACTTC. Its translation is CASSPSLDRTGQYF.